These T cell receptor beta chains were read from a single sample in a study of blood T cell repertoires in COVID-19. Only in-frame clones appear in the TCRdb table, and some are missing; sequencing was by immunoSEQ multiplex PCR. The sample has roughly 260,000 clones; about 90% are singletons. Specimen: peripheral blood. Receptors were obtained from a person aged 18-30 years with COVID-19, enrolled during active disease. The conserved cysteine and the conserved F or W are not part of the CDR3 here.

V: TRBV19; length: 13; CDR3: ASRPWRSDNSPLH
V: TRBV12-3/TRBV12-4; length: 10; CDR3: ASSKPGDTQY
V: TRBV7-2; length: 17; CDR3: ASSLGPRGVRETADTQY
V: TRBV7-9; length: 12; CDR3: ASSFTSGRGEQY
V: TRBV9; length: 13; CDR3: ASSVGTGEGNEQF
V: TRBV2; length: 14; CDR3: ASSETGTSGNNEQF
V: TRBV4-2; length: 13; CDR3: ASSIVGEGTGELF
V: TRBV3-1/TRBV3-2; length: 13; CDR3: ASSQGAHSNQPQH
V: TRBV5-1; length: 12; CDR3: ASRGTGELETQY
V: TRBV4-2; length: 10; CDR3: ASSQELTVAF
V: TRBV5-1; length: 12; CDR3: ASSLELADNEQF
V: TRBV7-2; length: 15; CDR3: ASSPSPSGGITYEQY
V: TRBV25-1; length: 13; CDR3: ASRDLGGSYNEQF
V: TRBV19; length: 10; CDR3: ASIGGYNEQF
V: TRBV27; length: 20; CDR3: ARLIRDRTSGRPIRVQETQY
V: TRBV5-1; length: 13; CDR3: ASSSGTGEQETQY
V: TRBV5-1; length: 12; CDR3: ASRWEGKSYEQY
V: TRBV29-1; length: 9; CDR3: SASTGNEQF
V: TRBV4-1; length: 11; CDR3: ASSQAVSYEQY
V: TRBV6-1; length: 17; CDR3: ASSEFLAGGGSPKNIQY
V: TRBV5-1; length: 12; CDR3: ASSLEAESKPLH
V: TRBV24-1; length: 12; CDR3: ATSVASGSNEQF
V: TRBV6-6; length: 13; CDR3: ASSKGQKNTDTQY
V: TRBV18; length: 12; CDR3: ASSPGTPGNTIY
V: TRBV7-6; length: 14; CDR3: ASSFDIAGGLETQY
V: TRBV10-1; length: 11; CDR3: ASAPNVQETQY
V: TRBV2; length: 12; CDR3: ASGPEESNYGYT
V: TRBV28; length: 10; CDR3: ASRGGRYEQY
V: TRBV6-5; length: 12; CDR3: ASSLDRVEETQY
V: TRBV7-3; length: 12; CDR3: APPVASGQETQY
V: TRBV3-1/TRBV3-2; length: 13; CDR3: ASSQFGTGTNEQF
V: TRBV2; length: 12; CDR3: ASTRTSAQETQY
V: TRBV6-2/TRBV6-3; length: 12; CDR3: ASSGRISYTEAF
V: TRBV27; length: 11; CDR3: ASSPTPSYEQY
V: TRBV11-3; length: 14; CDR3: ASSSPDRSSNQPQH
V: TRBV5-4; length: 13; CDR3: ASTAGTGGRNEQF
V: TRBV9; length: 13; CDR3: ASSVWLAGEDTQY
V: TRBV5-6; length: 12; CDR3: ASRRAIGSYEQY
V: TRBV7-9; length: 15; CDR3: ASSSTRRLAGAGELF
V: TRBV5-6; length: 12; CDR3: ASDSTGVGETQY
V: TRBV6-5; length: 13; CDR3: ASSTYGTSGNEQY
V: TRBV19; length: 12; CDR3: ASRRGALGGKLF
V: TRBV28; length: 13; CDR3: ASSVGLAGVSEQY
V: TRBV3-1/TRBV3-2; length: 15; CDR3: ASSQDNRNTGPYGYT
V: TRBV2; length: 11; CDR3: ASSGGSNQPQH
V: TRBV28; length: 15; CDR3: ASSSPTTGRGDYGYT
V: TRBV30; length: 12; CDR3: AWSSIRGRNEQF
V: TRBV11-2; length: 14; CDR3: ASSSLDRAITDTQY
V: TRBV3-1/TRBV3-2; length: 10; CDR3: ASSHALGPQH
V: TRBV5-4; length: 15; CDR3: ASSLGAGGRGVDIQY
V: TRBV5-5; length: 15; CDR3: ASSLSVPGLYYNEQF
V: TRBV11-2; length: 14; CDR3: ASSDRRGGREETQY
V: TRBV7-9; length: 15; CDR3: ASSLGETAGWHYEQY
V: TRBV19; length: 14; CDR3: ASSGGEREDFNEQF
V: TRBV19; length: 11; CDR3: ASEPGSNQPQH